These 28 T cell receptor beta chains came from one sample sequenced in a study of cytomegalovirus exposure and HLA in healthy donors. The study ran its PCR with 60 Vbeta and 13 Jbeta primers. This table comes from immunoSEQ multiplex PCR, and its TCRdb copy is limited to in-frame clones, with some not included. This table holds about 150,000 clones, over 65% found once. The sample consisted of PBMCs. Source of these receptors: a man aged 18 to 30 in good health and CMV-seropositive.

The chain's CDR3 is CASSFLSINSPLHF. CDR3 in DNA: TGTGCCAGCAGCTTTCTTAGCATTAATTCACCCCTCCACTTT. This chain connects TRBV5-5 to TRBJ1-6; D remains unclear. There are 14 residues in the CDR3. Germline V lookup: CDR1 SGHKS, CDR2 YYEKEE (reference sequence). Trimming pared 2 bases from V and 6 bases from J, leaving 9 bases between.

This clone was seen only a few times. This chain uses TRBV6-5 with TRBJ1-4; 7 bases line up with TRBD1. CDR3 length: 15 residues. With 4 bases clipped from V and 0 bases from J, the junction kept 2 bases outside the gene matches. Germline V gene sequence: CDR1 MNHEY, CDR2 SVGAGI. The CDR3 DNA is TGTGCCAGCAGTTCCAGGGGGTCAACTAATGAAAAACTGTTTTTT. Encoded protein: CASSSRGSTNEKLFF.

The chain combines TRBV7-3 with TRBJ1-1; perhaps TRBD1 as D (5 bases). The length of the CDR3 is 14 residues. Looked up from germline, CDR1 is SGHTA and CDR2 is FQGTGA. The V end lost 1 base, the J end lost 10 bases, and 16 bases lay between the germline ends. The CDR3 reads CASSLKSGDSIAFF. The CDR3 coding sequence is TGTGCCAGCAGCTTAAAGTCTGGGGACTCTATAGCTTTCTTT.

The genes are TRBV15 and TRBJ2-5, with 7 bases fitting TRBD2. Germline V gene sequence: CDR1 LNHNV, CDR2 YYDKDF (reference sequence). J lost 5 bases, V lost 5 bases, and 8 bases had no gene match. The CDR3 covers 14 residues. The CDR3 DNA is TGTGCCACCAGCGCCTCAGCGGGAATTGAGACCCAGTACTTC. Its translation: CATSASAGIETQYF.

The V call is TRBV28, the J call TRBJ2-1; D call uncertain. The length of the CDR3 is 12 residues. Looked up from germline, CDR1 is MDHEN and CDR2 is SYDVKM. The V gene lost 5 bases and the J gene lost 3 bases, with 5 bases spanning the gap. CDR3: CASSPIYNEQFF. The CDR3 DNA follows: TGTGCCAGCAGTCCTATCTACAATGAGCAGTTCTTC.

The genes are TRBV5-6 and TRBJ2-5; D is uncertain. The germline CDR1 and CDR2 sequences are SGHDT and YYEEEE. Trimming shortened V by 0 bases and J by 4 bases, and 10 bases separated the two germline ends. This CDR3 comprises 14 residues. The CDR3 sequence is CASSLVAIGETQYF. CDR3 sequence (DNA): TGTGCCAGCAGCTTGGTTGCTATTGGAGAGACCCAGTACTTC.

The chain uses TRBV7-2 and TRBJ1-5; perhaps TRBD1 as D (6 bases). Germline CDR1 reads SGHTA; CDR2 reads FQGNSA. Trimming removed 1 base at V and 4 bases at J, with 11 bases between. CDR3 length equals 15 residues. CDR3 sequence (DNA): TGTGCCAGCAGCTTAGAGGGGGGGAGGAATCAGCCCCAGCATTTT. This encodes CASSLEGGRNQPQHF.

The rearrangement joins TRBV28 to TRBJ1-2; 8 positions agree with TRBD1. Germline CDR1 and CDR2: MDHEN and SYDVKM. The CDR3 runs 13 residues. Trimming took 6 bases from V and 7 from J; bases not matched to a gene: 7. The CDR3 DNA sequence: TGTGCCAGCAGCACAGGGGGTCCGGTTGGCTACACCTTC. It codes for CASSTGGPVGYTF.

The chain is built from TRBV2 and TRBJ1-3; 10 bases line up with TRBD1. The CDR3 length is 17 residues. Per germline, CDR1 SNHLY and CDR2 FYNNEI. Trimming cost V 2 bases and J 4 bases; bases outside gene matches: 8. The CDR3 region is CASSEMSGQGTGNTIYF. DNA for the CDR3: TGTGCCAGCAGTGAAATGTCGGGACAGGGGACAGGAAACACCATATATTTT. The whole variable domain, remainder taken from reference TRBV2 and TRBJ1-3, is EPEVTQTPSHQVTQMGQEVILRCVPISNHLYFYWYRQILGQKVEFLVSFYNNEISEKSEIFDDQFSVERPDGSNFTLKIRSTKLEDSAMYFCASSEMSGQGTGNTIYFGEGSWLTVV.

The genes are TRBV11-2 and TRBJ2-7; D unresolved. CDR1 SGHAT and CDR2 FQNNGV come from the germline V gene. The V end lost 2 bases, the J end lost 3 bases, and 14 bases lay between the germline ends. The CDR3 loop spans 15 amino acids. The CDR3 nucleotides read TGTGCCAGCAGCTTAAATAGTATGGGCTACTACGAGCAGTACTTC. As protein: CASSLNSMGYYEQYF.

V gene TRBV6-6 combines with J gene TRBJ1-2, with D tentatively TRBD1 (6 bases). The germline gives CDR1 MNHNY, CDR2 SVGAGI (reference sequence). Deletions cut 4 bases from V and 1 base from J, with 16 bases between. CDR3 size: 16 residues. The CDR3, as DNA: TGTGCCAGCAGTTGGACCGGGACACAGATTAACTATGGCTACACCTTC. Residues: CASSWTGTQINYGYTF.

DNA for the CDR3: TGTGCCAGCAGCGTCCGGGACAGGGGGTACGAGCAGTACTTC. This translates into CASSVRDRGYEQYF. The chain uses TRBV9 and TRBJ2-7, with TRBD1 matching 11 bases. CDR3 length equals 14 residues. J was trimmed by 4 bases and V by 2 bases; bases with no gene match: 2. Germline values: CDR1 SGDLS, CDR2 YYNGEE.

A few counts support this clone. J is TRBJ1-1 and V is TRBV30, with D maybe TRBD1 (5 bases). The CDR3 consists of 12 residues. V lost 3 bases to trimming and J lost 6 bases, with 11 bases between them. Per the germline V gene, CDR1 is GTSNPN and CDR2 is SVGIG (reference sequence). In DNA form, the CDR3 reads TGTGCCTGGAGGACAGCCAAGGCTGAAGCTTTCTTT. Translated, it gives CAWRTAKAEAFF.

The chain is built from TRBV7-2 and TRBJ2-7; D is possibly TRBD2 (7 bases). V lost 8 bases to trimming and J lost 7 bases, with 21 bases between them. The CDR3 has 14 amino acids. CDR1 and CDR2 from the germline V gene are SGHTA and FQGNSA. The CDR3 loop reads CASALTGGPQEQYF. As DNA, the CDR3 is TGTGCCAGCGCCTTAACCGGGGGGCCTCAGGAGCAGTACTTC. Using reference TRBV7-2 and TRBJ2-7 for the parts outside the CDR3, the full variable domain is GAGVSQSPSNKVTEKGKDVELRCDPISGHTALYWYRQSLGQGLEFLIYFQGNSAPDKSGLPSDRFSAERTGGSVSTLTIQRTQQEDSAVYLCASALTGGPQEQYFGPGTRLTVT.

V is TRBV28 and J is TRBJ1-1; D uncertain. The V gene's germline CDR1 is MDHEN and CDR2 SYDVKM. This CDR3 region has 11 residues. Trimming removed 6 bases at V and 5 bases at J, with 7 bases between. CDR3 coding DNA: TGTGCCAGCAGCTCCCCGACTGAAGCTTTCTTT. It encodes CASSSPTEAFF. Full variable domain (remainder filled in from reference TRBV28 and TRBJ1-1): DVKVTQSSRYLVKRTGEKVFLECVQDMDHENMFWYRQDPGLGLRLIYFSYDVKMKEKGDIPEGYSVSREKKERFSLILESASTNQTSMYLCASSSPTEAFFGQGTRLTVV.

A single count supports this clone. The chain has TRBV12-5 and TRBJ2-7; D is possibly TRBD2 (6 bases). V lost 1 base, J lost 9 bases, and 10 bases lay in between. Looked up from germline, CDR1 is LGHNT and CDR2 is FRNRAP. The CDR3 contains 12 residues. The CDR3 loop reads CASGLEGEAQYF. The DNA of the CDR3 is TGTGCTAGTGGTTTGGAAGGGGAGGCGCAGTACTTC.

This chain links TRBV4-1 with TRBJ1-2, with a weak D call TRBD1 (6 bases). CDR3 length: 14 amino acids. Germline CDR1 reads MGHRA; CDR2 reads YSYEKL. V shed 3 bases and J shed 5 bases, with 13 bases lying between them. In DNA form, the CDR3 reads TGCGCCAGCAGCCACGCGACAGGATTTTATGGCTACACCTTC. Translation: CASSHATGFYGYTF.

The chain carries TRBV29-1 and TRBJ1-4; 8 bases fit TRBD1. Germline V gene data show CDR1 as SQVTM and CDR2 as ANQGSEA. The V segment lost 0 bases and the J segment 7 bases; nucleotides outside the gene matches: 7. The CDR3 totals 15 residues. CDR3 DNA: TGCAGCGTTGAAGACCCGACAGGGGAGGGTGAAAAACTGTTTTTT. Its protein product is CSVEDPTGEGEKLFF.

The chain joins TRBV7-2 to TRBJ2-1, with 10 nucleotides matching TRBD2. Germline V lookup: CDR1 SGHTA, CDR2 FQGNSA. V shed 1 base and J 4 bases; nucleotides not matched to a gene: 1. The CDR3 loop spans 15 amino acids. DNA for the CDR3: TGTGCCAGCAGCTTAGGGACTAGCGGTTACAATGAGCAGTTCTTC. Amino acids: CASSLGTSGYNEQFF.

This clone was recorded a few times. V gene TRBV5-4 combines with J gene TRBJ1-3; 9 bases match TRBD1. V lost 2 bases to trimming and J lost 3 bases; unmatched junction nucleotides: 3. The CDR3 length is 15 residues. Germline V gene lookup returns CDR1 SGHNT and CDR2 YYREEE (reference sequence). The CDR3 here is CASSLPTGGGNTIYF. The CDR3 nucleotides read TGTGCCAGCAGCTTACCGACAGGGGGTGGAAACACCATATATTTT.

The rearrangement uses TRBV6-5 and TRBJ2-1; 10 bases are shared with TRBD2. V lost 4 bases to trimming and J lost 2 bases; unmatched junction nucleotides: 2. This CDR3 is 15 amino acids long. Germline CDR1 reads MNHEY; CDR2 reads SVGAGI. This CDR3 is CASSLTSGAYNEQFF. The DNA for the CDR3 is TGTGCCAGCAGTTTAACTAGCGGGGCCTACAATGAGCAGTTCTTC.

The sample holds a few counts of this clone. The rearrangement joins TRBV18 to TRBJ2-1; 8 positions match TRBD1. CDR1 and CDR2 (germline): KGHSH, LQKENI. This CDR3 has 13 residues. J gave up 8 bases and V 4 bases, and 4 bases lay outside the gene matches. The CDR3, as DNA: TGTGCCAGCTCACTCGGACAGGGATATGAGCAGTTCTTC. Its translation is CASSLGQGYEQFF.

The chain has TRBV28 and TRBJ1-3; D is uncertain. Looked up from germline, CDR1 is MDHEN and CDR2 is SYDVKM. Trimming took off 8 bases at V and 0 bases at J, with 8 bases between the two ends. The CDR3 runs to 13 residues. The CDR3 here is CASGPYSGNTIYF. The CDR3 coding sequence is TGTGCCAGCGGGCCCTACTCTGGAAACACCATATATTTT. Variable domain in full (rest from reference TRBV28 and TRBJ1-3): DVKVTQSSRYLVKRTGEKVFLECVQDMDHENMFWYRQDPGLGLRLIYFSYDVKMKEKGDIPEGYSVSREKKERFSLILESASTNQTSMYLCASGPYSGNTIYFGEGSWLTVV.

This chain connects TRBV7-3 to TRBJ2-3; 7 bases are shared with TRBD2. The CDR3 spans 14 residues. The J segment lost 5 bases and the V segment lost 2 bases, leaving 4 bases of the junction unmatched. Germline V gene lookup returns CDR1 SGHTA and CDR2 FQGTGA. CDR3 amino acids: CASSLGGSIDTQYF. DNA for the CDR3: TGTGCCAGCAGCTTAGGCGGGAGTATAGATACGCAGTATTTT. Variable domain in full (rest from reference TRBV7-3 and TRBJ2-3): GAGVSQTPSNKVTEKGKYVELRCDPISGHTALYWYRQSLGQGPEFLIYFQGTGAADDSGLPNDRFFAVRPEGSVSTLKIQRTERGDSAVYLCASSLGGSIDTQYFGPGTRLTVL.

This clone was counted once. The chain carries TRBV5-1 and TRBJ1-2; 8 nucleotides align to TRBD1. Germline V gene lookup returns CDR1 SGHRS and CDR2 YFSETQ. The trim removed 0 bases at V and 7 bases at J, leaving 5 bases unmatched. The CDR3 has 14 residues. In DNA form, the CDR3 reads TGCGCCAGCAGCTTGGGGACAGGGTCGGCTGGCTACACCTTC. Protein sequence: CASSLGTGSAGYTF.

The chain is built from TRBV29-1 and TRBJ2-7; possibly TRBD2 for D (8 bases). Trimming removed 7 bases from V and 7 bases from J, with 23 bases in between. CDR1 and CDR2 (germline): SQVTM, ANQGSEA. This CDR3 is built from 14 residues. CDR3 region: CSGKQGPRGGEQYF. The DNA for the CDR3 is TGCAGCGGCAAACAGGGGCCCCGGGGGGGTGAGCAGTACTTC.

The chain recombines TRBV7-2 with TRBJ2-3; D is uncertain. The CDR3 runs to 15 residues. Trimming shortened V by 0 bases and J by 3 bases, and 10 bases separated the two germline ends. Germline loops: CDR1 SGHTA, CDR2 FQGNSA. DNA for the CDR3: TGTGCCAGCAGCTTAGCTTCCCAGACAACAGATACGCAGTATTTT. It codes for CASSLASQTTDTQYF.

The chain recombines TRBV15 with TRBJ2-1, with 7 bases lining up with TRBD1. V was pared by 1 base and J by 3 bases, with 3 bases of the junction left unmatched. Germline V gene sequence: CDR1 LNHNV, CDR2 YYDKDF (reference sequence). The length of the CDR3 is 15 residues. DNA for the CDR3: TGTGCCACCAGCAGAGGGCAGGGGGTCTACAATGAGCAGTTCTTC. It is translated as CATSRGQGVYNEQFF.